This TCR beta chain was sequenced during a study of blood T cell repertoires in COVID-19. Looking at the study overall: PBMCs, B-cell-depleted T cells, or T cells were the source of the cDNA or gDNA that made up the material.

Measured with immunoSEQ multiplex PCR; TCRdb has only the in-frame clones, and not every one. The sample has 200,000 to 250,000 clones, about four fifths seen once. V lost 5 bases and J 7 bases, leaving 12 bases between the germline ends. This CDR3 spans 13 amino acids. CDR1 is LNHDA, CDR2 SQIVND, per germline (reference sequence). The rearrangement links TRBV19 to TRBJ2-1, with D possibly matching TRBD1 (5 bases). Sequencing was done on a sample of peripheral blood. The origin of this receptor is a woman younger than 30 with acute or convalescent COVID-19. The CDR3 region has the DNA TGTGCCAGTAGTTACGACAGTTCGAATGAGCAGTTCTTC. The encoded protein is CASSYDSSNEQFF. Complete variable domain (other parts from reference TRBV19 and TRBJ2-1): DGGITQSPKYLFRKEGQNVTLSCEQNLNHDAMYWYRQDPGQGLRLIYYSQIVNDFQKGDIAEGYSVSREKKESFPLTVTSAQKNPTAFYLCASSYDSSNEQFFGPGTRLTVL.